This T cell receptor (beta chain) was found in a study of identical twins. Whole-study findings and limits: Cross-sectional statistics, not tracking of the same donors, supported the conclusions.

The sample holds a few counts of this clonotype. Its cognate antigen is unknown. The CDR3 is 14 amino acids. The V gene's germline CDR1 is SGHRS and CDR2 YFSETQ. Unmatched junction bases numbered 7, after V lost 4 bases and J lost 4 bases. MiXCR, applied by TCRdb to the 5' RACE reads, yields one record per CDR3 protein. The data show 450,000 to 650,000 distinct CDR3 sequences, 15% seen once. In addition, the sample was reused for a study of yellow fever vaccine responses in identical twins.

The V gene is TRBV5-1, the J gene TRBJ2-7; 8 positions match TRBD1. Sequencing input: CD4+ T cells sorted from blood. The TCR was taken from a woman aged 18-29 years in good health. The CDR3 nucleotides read TGCGCCAGCAGCCCGACGGACAGGGCGTACGAGCAGTACTTC. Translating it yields CASSPTDRAYEQYF.